The sequence of this TCR beta chain was determined in a study of blood T cell repertoires in COVID-19. Overall study: PBMCs, B-cell-depleted T cells, or T cells provided the cDNA or gDNA that made up the material.

How the authors handled the data: From reference gene primer amplification, estimates of nucleated cell counts were derived. Using immunoSEQ multiplex PCR, the repertoire was profiled, and TCRdb retains in-frame clones only, with some absent. Clone size and the V and J calls come from that table; the DNA yielded D and trimming. Of 150,000 or so clones listed, 79% are singletons. Per germline, CDR1 KGHSH and CDR2 LQKENI. The CDR3 contains 13 residues. V lost 2 bases and J lost 2, with 5 bases in between. Sequenced material: peripheral blood. The TCR originated in a woman aged 55 to 70 with COVID-19, enrolled during active disease. This chain links TRBV18 with TRBJ2-3, with unresolved D. The DNA of the CDR3 is TGTGCCAGCTCACCAGGGCTCACAGATACGCAGTATTTT. Translating it yields CASSPGLTDTQYF.